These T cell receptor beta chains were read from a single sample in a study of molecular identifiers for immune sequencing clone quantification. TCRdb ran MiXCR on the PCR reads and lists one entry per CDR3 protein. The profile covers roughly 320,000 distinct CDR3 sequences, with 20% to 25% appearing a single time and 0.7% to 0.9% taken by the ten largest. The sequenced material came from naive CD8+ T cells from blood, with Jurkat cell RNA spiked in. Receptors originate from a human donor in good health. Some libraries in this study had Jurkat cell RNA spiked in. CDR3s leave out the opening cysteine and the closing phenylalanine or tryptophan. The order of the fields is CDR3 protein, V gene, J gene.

cdr3_aa: ASSLKGQGQETQY; v_call: TRBV28; j_call: TRBJ2-5
cdr3_aa: ASSHSTGGYEQY; v_call: TRBV4-1; j_call: TRBJ2-7
cdr3_aa: ASSPLDGGIETQY; v_call: TRBV6-6; j_call: TRBJ2-5
cdr3_aa: ASSESPGHSYEQY; v_call: TRBV25-1; j_call: TRBJ2-7
cdr3_aa: ASSPLGGPGNTIY; v_call: TRBV7-3; j_call: TRBJ1-3
cdr3_aa: ASSYAPDIKYEQY; v_call: TRBV27; j_call: TRBJ2-7
cdr3_aa: ASRVATEAF; v_call: TRBV28; j_call: TRBJ1-1
cdr3_aa: AWNDLTYNEQF; v_call: TRBV30; j_call: TRBJ2-1
cdr3_aa: ASSYSPSVTTDTQY; v_call: TRBV6-5; j_call: TRBJ2-3
cdr3_aa: ASSPHPLADSINYGYT; v_call: TRBV3-1; j_call: TRBJ1-2
cdr3_aa: ASSTSGGAAETQY; v_call: TRBV9; j_call: TRBJ2-5
cdr3_aa: ASSLGQGSLTDTQY; v_call: TRBV5-1; j_call: TRBJ2-3
cdr3_aa: ASSPTDLNTEAF; v_call: TRBV18; j_call: TRBJ1-1
cdr3_aa: ASSLLVAGVSTDTQY; v_call: TRBV28; j_call: TRBJ2-3
cdr3_aa: ASSPRRGREVDTQY; v_call: TRBV28; j_call: TRBJ2-3
cdr3_aa: ASSSDRATDTQY; v_call: TRBV6-5; j_call: TRBJ2-3
cdr3_aa: ATSDTQGANEQY; v_call: TRBV24-1; j_call: TRBJ2-7